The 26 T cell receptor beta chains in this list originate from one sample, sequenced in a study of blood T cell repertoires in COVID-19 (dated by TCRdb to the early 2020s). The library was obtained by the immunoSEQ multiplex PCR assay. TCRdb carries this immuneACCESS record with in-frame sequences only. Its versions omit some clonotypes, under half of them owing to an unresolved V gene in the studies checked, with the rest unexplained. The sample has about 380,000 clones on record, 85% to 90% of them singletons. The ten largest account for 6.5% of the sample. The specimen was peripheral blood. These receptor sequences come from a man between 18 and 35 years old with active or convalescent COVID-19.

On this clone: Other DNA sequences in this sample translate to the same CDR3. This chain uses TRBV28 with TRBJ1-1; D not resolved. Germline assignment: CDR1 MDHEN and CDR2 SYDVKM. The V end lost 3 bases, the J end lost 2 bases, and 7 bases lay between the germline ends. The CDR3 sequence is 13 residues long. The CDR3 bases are TGTGCCAGCAGTTTGTCGGGAAACACTGAAGCTTTCTTT. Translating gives CASSLSGNTEAFF. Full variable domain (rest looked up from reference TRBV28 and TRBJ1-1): DVKVTQSSRYLVKRTGEKVFLECVQDMDHENMFWYRQDPGLGLRLIYFSYDVKMKEKGDIPEGYSVSREKKERFSLILESASTNQTSMYLCASSLSGNTEAFFGQGTRLTVV.

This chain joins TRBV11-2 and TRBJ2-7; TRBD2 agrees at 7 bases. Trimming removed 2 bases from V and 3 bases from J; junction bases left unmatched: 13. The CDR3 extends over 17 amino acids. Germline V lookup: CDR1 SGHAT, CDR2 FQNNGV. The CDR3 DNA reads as TGTGCCAGCAGCTTAAATCTTGGTGGGACTATGGACTACGAGCAGTACTTC. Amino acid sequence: CASSLNLGGTMDYEQYF.

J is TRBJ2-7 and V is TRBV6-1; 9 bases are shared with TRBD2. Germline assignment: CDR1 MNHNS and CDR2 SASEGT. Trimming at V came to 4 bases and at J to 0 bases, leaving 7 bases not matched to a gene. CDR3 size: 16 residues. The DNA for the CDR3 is TGTGCCAGCAGTGGTGGTAGCGGGGGAAGCTCCTACGAGCAGTACTTC. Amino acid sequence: CASSGGSGGSSYEQYF.

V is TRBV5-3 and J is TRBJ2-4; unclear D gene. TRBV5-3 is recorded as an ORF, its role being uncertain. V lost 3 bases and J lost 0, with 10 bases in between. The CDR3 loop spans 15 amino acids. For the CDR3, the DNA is TGTGCCAGAAGCTCTCCCGGTGCAGCCAAAAACATTCAGTACTTC. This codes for CARSSPGAAKNIQYF.

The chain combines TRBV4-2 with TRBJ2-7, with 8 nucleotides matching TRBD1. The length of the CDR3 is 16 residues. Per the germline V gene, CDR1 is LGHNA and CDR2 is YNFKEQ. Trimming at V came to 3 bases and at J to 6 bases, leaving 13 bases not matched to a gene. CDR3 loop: CASSQSPRQGYFEQYF. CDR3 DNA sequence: TGTGCCAGCAGCCAGTCTCCCAGACAGGGGTATTTCGAGCAGTACTTC.

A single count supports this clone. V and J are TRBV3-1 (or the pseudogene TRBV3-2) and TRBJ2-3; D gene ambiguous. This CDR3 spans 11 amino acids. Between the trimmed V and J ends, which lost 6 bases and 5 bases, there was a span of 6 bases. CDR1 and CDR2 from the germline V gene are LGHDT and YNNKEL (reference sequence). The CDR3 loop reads CASSHGDTQYF. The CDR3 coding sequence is TGTGCCAGCAGTCACGGAGATACGCAGTATTTT.

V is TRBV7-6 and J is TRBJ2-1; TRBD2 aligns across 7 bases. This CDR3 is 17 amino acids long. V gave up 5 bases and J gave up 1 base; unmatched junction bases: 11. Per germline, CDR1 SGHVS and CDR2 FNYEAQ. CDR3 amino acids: CASSGYGASGSYNEQFF. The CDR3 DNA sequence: TGTGCCAGCAGCGGCTACGGGGCTAGCGGTTCCTACAATGAGCAGTTCTTC.

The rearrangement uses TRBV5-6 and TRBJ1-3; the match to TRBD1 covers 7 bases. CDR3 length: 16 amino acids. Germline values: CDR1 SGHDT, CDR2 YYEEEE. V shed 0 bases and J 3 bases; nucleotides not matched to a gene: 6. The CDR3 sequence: CASSLGQGRIGNTIYF. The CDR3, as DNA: TGTGCCAGCAGCTTGGGACAGGGAAGAATTGGAAACACCATATATTTT. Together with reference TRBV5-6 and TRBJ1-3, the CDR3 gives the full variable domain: DAGVTQSPTHLIKTRGQQVTLRCSPKSGHDTVSWYQQALGQGPQFIFQYYEEEERQRGNFPDRFSGHQFPNYSSELNVNALLLGDSALYLCASSLGQGRIGNTIYFGEGSWLTVV.

DNA for the CDR3: TGTGCCAGCAGCACCCCGGGACAGGGTCCTTTCTCTGGAAACACCATATATTTT. This sequence encodes CASSTPGQGPFSGNTIYF. The chain is built from TRBV9 and TRBJ1-3; TRBD1 agrees at 9 bases. Germline loops: CDR1 SGDLS, CDR2 YYNGEE. The CDR3 runs to 18 residues. The J segment lost 0 bases and the V segment lost 4 bases, leaving 11 bases of the junction unmatched.

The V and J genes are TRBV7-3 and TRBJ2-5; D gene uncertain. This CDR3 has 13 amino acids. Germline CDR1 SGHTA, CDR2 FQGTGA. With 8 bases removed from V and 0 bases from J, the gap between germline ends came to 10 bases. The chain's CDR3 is CASAGSYQETQYF. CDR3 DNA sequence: TGTGCCAGCGCCGGGTCGTACCAAGAGACCCAGTACTTC. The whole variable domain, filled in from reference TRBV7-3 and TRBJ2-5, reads GAGVSQTPSNKVTEKGKYVELRCDPISGHTALYWYRQSLGQGPEFLIYFQGTGAADDSGLPNDRFFAVRPEGSVSTLKIQRTERGDSAVYLCASAGSYQETQYFGPGTRLLVL.

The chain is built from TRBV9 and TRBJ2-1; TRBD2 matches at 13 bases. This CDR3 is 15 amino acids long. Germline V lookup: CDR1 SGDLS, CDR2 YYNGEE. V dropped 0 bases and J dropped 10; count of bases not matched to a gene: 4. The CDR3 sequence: CASSVGGLAGDEQFF. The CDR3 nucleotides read TGTGCCAGCAGCGTAGGTGGACTAGCGGGAGACGAGCAGTTCTTC.

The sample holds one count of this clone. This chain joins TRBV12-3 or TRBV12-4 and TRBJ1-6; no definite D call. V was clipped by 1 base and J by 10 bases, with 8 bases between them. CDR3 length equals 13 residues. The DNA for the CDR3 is TGTGCCAGCAGTTTAGTCGGGGTCTCACCCCTCCACTTT. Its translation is CASSLVGVSPLHF.

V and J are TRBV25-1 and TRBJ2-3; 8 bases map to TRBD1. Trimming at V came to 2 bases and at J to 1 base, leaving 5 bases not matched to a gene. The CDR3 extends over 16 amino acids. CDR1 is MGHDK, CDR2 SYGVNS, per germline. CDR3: CASSEGVRGRTDTQYF. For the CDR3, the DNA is TGTGCCAGCAGTGAAGGGGTCAGGGGGCGCACAGATACGCAGTATTTT. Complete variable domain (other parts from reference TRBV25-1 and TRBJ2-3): EADIYQTPRYLVIGTGKKITLECSQTMGHDKMYWYQQDPGMELHLIHYSYGVNSTEKGDLSSESTVSRIRTEHFPLTLESARPSHTSQYLCASSEGVRGRTDTQYFGPGTRLTVL.

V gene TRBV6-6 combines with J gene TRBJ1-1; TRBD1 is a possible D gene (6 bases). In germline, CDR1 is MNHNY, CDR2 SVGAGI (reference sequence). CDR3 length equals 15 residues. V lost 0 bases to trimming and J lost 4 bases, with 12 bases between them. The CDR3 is CASSYSTGWGTEAFF. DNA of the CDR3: TGTGCCAGCAGTTACTCGACAGGTTGGGGCACTGAAGCTTTCTTT.

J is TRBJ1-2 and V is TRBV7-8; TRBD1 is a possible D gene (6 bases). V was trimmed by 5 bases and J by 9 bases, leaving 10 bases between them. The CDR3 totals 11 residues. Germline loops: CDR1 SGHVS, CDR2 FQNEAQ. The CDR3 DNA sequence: TGTGCCAGCAGCCGCCGGGACAGCTACACCTTC. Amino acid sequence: CASSRRDSYTF.

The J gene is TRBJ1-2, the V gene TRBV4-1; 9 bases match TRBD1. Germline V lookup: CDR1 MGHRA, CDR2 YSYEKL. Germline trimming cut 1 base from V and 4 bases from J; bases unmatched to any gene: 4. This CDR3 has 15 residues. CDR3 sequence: CASSQGTGVVYGYTF. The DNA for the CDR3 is TGCGCCAGCAGCCAAGGGACAGGGGTTGTCTATGGCTACACCTTC.

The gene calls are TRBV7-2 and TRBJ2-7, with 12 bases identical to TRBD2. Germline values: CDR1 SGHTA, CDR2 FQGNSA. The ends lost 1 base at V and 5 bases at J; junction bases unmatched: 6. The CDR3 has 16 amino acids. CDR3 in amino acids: CASSLVPTSGSNEQYF. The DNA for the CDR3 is TGTGCCAGCAGCTTAGTTCCGACTAGCGGGAGCAACGAGCAGTACTTC.

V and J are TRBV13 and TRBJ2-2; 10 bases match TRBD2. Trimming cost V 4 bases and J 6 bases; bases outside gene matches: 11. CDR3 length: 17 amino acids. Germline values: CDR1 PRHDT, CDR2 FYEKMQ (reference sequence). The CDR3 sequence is CASSSSYASGRSGELFF. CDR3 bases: TGTGCCAGCAGCTCCTCTTATGCTAGCGGGAGATCCGGGGAGCTGTTTTTT.

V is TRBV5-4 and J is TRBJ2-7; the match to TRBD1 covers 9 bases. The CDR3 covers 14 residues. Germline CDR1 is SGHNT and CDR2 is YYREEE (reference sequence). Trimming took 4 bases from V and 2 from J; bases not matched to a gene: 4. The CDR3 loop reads CASSRDRATYEQYF. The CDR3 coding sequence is TGTGCCAGCAGCCGGGACAGGGCCACCTACGAGCAGTACTTC.

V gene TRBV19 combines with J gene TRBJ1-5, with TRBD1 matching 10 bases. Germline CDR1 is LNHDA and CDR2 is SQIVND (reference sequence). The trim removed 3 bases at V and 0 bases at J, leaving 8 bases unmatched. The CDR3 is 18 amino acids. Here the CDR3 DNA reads TGTGCCAGTAGTATCCGGGACAGGGGAAAATATAGCAATCAGCCCCAGCATTTT. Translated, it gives CASSIRDRGKYSNQPQHF.

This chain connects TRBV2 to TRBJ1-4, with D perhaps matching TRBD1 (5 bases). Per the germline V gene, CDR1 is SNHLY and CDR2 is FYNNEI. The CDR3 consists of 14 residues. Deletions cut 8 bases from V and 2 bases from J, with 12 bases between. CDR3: CASGGGSTNEKLFF. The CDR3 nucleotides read TGTGCCAGCGGGGGGGGTTCGACTAATGAAAAACTGTTTTTT.

The CDR3, as DNA: TGTGCCAGCAGCATCCGGACGGCCATGGAGGGTGAGCAGTTCTTC. This sequence encodes CASSIRTAMEGEQFF. This chain links TRBV14 with TRBJ2-1; a possible D gene is TRBD2 (6 bases). Trimming stripped 5 bases from V and 9 bases from J, with 20 bases between. This CDR3 comprises 15 residues. Germline V gives CDR1 SGHDN, CDR2 FVKESK.

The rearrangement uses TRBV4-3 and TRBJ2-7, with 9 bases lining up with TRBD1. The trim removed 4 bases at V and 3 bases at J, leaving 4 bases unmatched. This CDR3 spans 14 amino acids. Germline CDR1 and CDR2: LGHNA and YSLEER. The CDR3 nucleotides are TGCGCCAGCAGCCCCGGACAGGGGATCTACGAGCAGTACTTC. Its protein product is CASSPGQGIYEQYF.

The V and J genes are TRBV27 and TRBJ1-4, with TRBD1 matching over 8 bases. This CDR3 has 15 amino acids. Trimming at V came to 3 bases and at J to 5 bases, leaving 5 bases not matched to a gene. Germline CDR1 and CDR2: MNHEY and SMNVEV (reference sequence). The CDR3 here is CASSFQGAANEKLFF. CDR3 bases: TGTGCCAGCAGTTTTCAGGGGGCGGCGAATGAAAAACTGTTTTTT.

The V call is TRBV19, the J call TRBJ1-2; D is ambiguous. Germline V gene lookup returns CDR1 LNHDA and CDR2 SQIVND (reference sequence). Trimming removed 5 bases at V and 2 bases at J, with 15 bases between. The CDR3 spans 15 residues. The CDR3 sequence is CASSPRVTGNYGYTF. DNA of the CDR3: TGTGCCAGTAGTCCGCGGGTTACGGGCAACTATGGCTACACCTTC.

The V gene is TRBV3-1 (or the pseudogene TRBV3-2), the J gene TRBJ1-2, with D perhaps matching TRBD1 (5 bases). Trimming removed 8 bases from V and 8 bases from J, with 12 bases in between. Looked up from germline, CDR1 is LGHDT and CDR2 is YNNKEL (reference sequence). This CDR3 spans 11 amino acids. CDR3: CASLQDRGYTF. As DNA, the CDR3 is TGTGCCAGCCTACAGGATCGGGGCTACACCTTC.